This T cell receptor (beta chain) was sequenced in a study of cytomegalovirus exposure and HLA in healthy donors. The PCR ran on 60 Vbeta and 13 Jbeta primers. TCRdb's table, derived via immunoSEQ multiplex PCR, lists solely in-frame clones and lacks some. The table lists 150,000 to 200,000 clones, 81% of them singletons, with more than 1.5% in the top ten. V was trimmed by 3 bases and J by 0 bases, leaving 4 bases between them. The length of the CDR3 is 12 residues. Germline V gene lookup returns CDR1 SGHNT and CDR2 YYREEE (reference sequence). The specimen sequenced was PBMCs. V gene TRBV5-4 combines with J gene TRBJ2-7; D is ambiguous. This TCR derives from a man younger than 30 in good health and CMV-seronegative. The chain's CDR3 is CASSSDSYEQYF. CDR3 coding DNA: TGTGCCAGCAGCTCAGACTCCTACGAGCAGTACTTC.